Sequencing of this T cell receptor beta chain was carried out in a study of blood T cell repertoires in COVID-19. Profiled with immunoSEQ multiplex PCR; TCRdb holds only in-frame clones, not every one. The data show roughly 200,000 clones, over 80% seen once. Participants were placed into cohorts based on the clinical history they reported. Germline V CDR1 and CDR2: SGHTA, FQGNSA. With 4 bases removed from V and 5 bases from J, the gap between germline ends came to 14 bases. The CDR3 loop spans 14 amino acids. The sample consisted of PBMCs or T cells enriched from blood (not recorded which). The source of this sequence is a man younger than 30 with acute COVID-19. The rearrangement links TRBV7-2 to TRBJ1-2; possible D gene TRBD1, 5 bases. CDR3 in amino acids: CASSSQTVLYGYTF. DNA for the CDR3: TGTGCCAGCAGCTCCCAGACAGTTCTTTATGGCTACACCTTC.